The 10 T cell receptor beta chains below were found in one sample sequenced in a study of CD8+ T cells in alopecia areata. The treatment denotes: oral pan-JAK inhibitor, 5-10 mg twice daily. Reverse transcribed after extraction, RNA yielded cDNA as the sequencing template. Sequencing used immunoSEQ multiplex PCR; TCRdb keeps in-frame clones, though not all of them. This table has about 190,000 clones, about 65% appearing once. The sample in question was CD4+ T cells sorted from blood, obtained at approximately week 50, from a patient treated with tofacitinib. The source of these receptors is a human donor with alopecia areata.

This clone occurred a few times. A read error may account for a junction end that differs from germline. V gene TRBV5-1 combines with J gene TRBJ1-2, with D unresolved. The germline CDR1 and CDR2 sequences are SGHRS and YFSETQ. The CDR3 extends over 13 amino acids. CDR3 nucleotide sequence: TGCGCCAGCAGCTTGTTATTTTCGGCTCAGGAGGTCTTC. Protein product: CASSLLFSAQEVF.

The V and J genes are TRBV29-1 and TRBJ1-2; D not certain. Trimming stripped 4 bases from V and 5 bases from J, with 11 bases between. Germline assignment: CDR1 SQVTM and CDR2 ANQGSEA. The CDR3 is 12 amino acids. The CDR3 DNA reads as TGCAGCGTTGGACTCAACCGTTATGGCTACACCTTC. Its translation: CSVGLNRYGYTF.

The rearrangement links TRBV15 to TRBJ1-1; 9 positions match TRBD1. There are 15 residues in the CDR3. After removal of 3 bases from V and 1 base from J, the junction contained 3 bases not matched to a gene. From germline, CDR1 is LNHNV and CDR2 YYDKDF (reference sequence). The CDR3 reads CATSSRDRENTEAFF. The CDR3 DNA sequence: TGTGCCACCAGCAGCCGGGACAGGGAGAACACTGAAGCTTTCTTT.

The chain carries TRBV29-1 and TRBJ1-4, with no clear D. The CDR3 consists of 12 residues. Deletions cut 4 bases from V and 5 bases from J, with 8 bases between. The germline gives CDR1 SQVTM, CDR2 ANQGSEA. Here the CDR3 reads CSVGGLNEKLFF. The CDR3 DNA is TGCAGCGTTGGAGGGTTAAATGAAAAACTGTTTTTT.

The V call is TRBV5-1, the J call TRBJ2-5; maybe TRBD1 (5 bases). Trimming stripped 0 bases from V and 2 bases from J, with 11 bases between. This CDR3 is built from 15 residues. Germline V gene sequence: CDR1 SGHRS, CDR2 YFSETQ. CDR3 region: CASSLVGAAQETQYF. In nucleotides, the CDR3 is TGCGCCAGCAGCTTGGTAGGGGCAGCGCAAGAGACCCAGTACTTC.

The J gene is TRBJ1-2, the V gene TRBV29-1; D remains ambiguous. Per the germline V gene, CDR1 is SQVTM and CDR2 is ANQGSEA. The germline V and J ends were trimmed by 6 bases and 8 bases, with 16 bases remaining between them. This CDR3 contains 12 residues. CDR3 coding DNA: TGCAGCGTCCTGGACCGGGGTCAGGGCTACACCTTC. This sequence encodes CSVLDRGQGYTF. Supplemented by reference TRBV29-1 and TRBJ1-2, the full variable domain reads SAVISQKPSRDICQRGTSLTIQCQVDSQVTMMFWYRQQPGQSLTLIATANQGSEATYESGFVIDKFPISRPNLTFSTLTVSNMSPEDSSIYLCSVLDRGQGYTFGSGTRLTVV.

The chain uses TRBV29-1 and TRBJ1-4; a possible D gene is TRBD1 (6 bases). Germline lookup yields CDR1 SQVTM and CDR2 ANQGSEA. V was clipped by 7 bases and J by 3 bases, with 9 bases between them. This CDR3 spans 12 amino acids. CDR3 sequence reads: CSAGGPNEKLFF. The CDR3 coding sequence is TGCAGCGCCGGGGGCCCTAATGAAAAACTGTTTTTT.

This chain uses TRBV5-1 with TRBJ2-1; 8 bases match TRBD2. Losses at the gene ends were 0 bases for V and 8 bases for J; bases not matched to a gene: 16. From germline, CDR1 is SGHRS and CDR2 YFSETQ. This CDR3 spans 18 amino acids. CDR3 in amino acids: CASSLGRVGAGARDEQFF. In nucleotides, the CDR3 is TGCGCCAGCAGCTTGGGGCGAGTTGGAGCGGGGGCCCGAGATGAGCAGTTCTTC.

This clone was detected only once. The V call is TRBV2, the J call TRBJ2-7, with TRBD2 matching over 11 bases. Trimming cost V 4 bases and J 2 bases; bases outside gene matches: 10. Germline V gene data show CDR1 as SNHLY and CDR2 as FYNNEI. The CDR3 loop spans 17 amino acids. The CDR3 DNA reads TGTGCCAGCAGTGCCCACCTGGGACTAGCGGTTACCTACGAGCAGTACTTC. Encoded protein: CASSAHLGLAVTYEQYF.

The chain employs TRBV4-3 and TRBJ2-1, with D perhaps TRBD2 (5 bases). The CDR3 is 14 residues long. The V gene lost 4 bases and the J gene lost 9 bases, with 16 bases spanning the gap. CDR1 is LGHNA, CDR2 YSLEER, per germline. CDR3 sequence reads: CASSLTPTAGEQFF. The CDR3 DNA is TGCGCCAGCAGCCTTACCCCTACGGCGGGTGAGCAGTTCTTC.